These 21 T cell receptor beta chains were all obtained from the same sample, sequenced in a study of blood T cell repertoires in COVID-19. Assay: immunoSEQ multiplex PCR; the TCRdb copy retains only in-frame clones and omits some. The repertoire includes approximately 290,000 clones, about 86% of them detected once, and 15% to 19% sits in the top ten. Sequenced sample: peripheral blood. These receptor sequences come from a person aged 65 to 85 with COVID-19, enrolled during active disease.

Only a few counts were recorded for this clone. This sequence joins TRBV30 and TRBJ2-1, with 8 nucleotides matching TRBD2. The CDR3 spans 16 residues. Germline V lookup: CDR1 GTSNPN, CDR2 SVGIG (reference sequence). V shed 2 bases and J 0 bases; nucleotides not matched to a gene: 6. CDR3 protein: CAWSSGGSISYNEQFF. DNA of the CDR3: TGTGCCTGGAGTTCGGGGGGGTCCATCTCCTACAATGAGCAGTTCTTC.

This chain connects TRBV7-8 to TRBJ1-5, with 8 bases fitting TRBD1. The CDR3 has 17 residues. Germline V gene data show CDR1 as SGHVS and CDR2 as FQNEAQ. V lost 5 bases and J lost 2; bases outside the gene matches: 11. The CDR3, as DNA: TGTGCCAGCAGCCGATCCAAGGACAGGGTTGGCAATCAGCCCCAGCATTTT. Its translation: CASSRSKDRVGNQPQHF.

The chain combines TRBV5-1 with TRBJ2-1; 10 bases are a match to TRBD2. Germline trimming cut 4 bases from V and 4 bases from J; bases unmatched to any gene: 5. Germline V gene lookup returns CDR1 SGHRS and CDR2 YFSETQ. CDR3 length: 15 residues. The chain's CDR3 is CASSPGLALYNEQFF. CDR3 nucleotide sequence: TGCGCCAGCAGCCCGGGACTAGCGCTTTACAATGAGCAGTTCTTC.

The genes are TRBV10-3 and TRBJ2-7; the D gene is possibly TRBD2 (5 bases). Per the germline V gene, CDR1 is ENHRY and CDR2 is SYGVKD. This CDR3 is 14 amino acids long. V lost 10 bases, J lost 1 base, and 17 bases lay in between. Written as DNA, the CDR3 is TGTGCCACCAGACCGGGGTGGGCGTCCTACGAGCAGTACTTC. Amino acids: CATRPGWASYEQYF.

V usage is TRBV7-2 and J usage is TRBJ2-6; TRBD1 agrees at 8 bases. V shed 3 bases and J 0 bases; nucleotides not matched to a gene: 4. Germline CDR1 reads SGHTA; CDR2 reads FQGNSA. This CDR3 has 17 amino acids. The CDR3 DNA follows: TGTGCCAGCAGCTTTACAGGGGGAGGCTCTGGGGCCAACGTCCTGACTTTC. The encoded protein is CASSFTGGGSGANVLTF.

The chain joins TRBV19 to TRBJ1-1; D possibly corresponds to TRBD1 (5 bases). With 3 bases removed from V and 0 bases from J, the gap between germline ends came to 14 bases. Germline CDR1 LNHDA, CDR2 SQIVND (reference sequence). The CDR3 loop spans 16 amino acids. The CDR3 DNA is TGTGCCAGTAGTATCCCGACAGCCTTTATGAACACTGAAGCTTTCTTT. Translated: CASSIPTAFMNTEAFF.

Only one count was recorded for this clone. The chain links TRBV11-2 to TRBJ2-5; possibly TRBD2 for D (5 bases). With 2 bases removed from V and 2 bases from J, the gap between germline ends came to 12 bases. Germline V gene sequence: CDR1 SGHAT, CDR2 FQNNGV. The CDR3 spans 15 residues. In DNA form, the CDR3 reads TGTGCCAGCAGCTTAATGTTGGGAGCACAAGAGACCCAGTACTTC. Protein product: CASSLMLGAQETQYF.

CDR3 amino acids: CASSLPGTEEGGYTF. The CDR3 DNA is TGCGCCAGCAGCTTGCCTGGGACAGAGGAGGGTGGCTACACCTTC. This chain uses TRBV5-1 with TRBJ1-2, with 7 nucleotides matching TRBD1. V dropped 1 base and J dropped 7; count of bases not matched to a gene: 10. The CDR3 runs 15 residues. The germline CDR1 and CDR2 sequences are SGHRS and YFSETQ. The full variable domain, rest sourced from reference TRBV5-1 and TRBJ1-2, is KAGVTQTPRYLIKTRGQQVTLSCSPISGHRSVSWYQQTPGQGLQFLFEYFSETQRNKGNFPGRFSGRQFSNSRSEMNVSTLELGDSALYLCASSLPGTEEGGYTFGSGTRLTVV.

This clone has a single count. This chain connects TRBV28 to TRBJ1-2, with TRBD1 as a possible D gene (5 bases). The V gene lost 2 bases and the J gene lost 4 bases, with 20 bases spanning the gap. The CDR3 totals 17 residues. The germline V gene encodes CDR1 MDHEN and CDR2 SYDVKM. CDR3 region: CASSLPPGHENGYGYTF. CDR3 coding DNA: TGTGCCAGCAGTTTACCCCCCGGACATGAGAACGGCTATGGCTACACCTTC.

This clone was recorded only once. The rearrangement links TRBV7-8 to TRBJ2-5; 9 bases line up with TRBD2. Germline CDR1 SGHVS, CDR2 FQNEAQ. This CDR3 contains 16 residues. V lost 5 bases, J lost 5 bases, and 12 bases stayed unmatched. The CDR3: CASSPGVRGGLETQYF. In nucleotides, the CDR3 is TGTGCCAGCAGCCCTGGGGTGCGGGGGGGCCTGGAGACCCAGTACTTC.

This chain's CDR3 is CASSFLRGSNEKLFF. Here the CDR3 DNA reads TGTGCCAGCAGCTTCTTACGCGGGTCAAATGAAAAACTGTTTTTT. The rearrangement links TRBV7-2 to TRBJ1-4, with unresolved D. Germline assignment: CDR1 SGHTA and CDR2 FQGNSA. CDR3 size: 15 residues. Trimming took off 3 bases at V and 5 bases at J, with 13 bases between the two ends.

This chain joins TRBV6-1 and TRBJ2-2, with 7 bases identical to TRBD2. Germline CDR1 and CDR2: MNHNS and SASEGT. The CDR3 runs 17 residues. Losses at the gene ends were 2 bases for V and 1 base for J; bases not matched to a gene: 7. CDR3 sequence reads: CASSELGGRGNTGELFF. The CDR3 DNA follows: TGTGCCAGCAGTGAATTGGGCGGGAGAGGGAACACCGGGGAGCTGTTTTTT.

This clone occurred a few times. The genes are TRBV19 and TRBJ1-5, with 12 bases identical to TRBD1. The germline CDR1 and CDR2 sequences are LNHDA and SQIVND (reference sequence). V was pared by 4 bases and J by 6 bases, with 7 bases of the junction left unmatched. This CDR3 is 16 amino acids long. CDR3 nucleotides: TGTGCCAGTAGTACCGAGGGACAGGGGGCTGTTCAGCCCCAGCATTTT. Encoded protein: CASSTEGQGAVQPQHF.

CDR3: CASSLALAGGAGELFF. In DNA form, the CDR3 reads TGTGCCAGCAGCTTAGCCCTAGCGGGGGGTGCCGGGGAGCTGTTTTTT. The genes are TRBV28 and TRBJ2-2, with 11 bases matching TRBD2. V lost 6 bases and J lost 6; bases outside the gene matches: 9. Per germline, CDR1 MDHEN and CDR2 SYDVKM. The CDR3 extends over 16 amino acids.

The chain employs TRBV27 and TRBJ2-7; D perhaps matches TRBD2 (6 bases). CDR1 MNHEY and CDR2 SMNVEV come from the germline V gene (reference sequence). The CDR3 spans 13 residues. V was shortened by 8 bases and J by 2 bases, with 13 bases between the two germline ends. The CDR3 here is CASGSGVTYEQYF. In DNA, the CDR3 is TGTGCCAGCGGGTCGGGGGTAACCTACGAGCAGTACTTC.

The chain recombines TRBV7-9 with TRBJ1-6, with D tentatively TRBD1 (5 bases). The V gene lost 6 bases and the J gene lost 6 bases, with 6 bases spanning the gap. The CDR3 sequence is 12 residues long. From germline, CDR1 is SEHNR and CDR2 FQNEAQ (reference sequence). CDR3: CASRTVNSPLHF. CDR3 sequence (DNA): TGTGCCAGCAGGACAGTTAATTCACCCCTCCACTTT.

The J gene is TRBJ1-1, the V gene TRBV30, with a weak D call TRBD1 (5 bases). Germline assignment: CDR1 GTSNPN and CDR2 SVGIG (reference sequence). This CDR3 has 13 residues. Trimming took 2 bases from V and 2 from J, leaving 9 bases between them. In DNA, the CDR3 is TGTGCCTGGAGTTACAGGTCTAACACTGAAGCTTTCTTT. This sequence encodes CAWSYRSNTEAFF.

This clone was observed a handful of times. The rearrangement links TRBV4-2 to TRBJ2-2; TRBD2 agrees at 9 bases. After removal of 1 base from V and 0 bases from J, the junction contained 6 bases not matched to a gene. Germline CDR1 reads LGHNA; CDR2 reads YNFKEQ. The CDR3 has 18 residues. CDR3 DNA sequence: TGTGCCAGCAGCCAAGGTGTGGGACTAGCCGCGAACACCGGGGAGCTGTTTTTT. This gives the protein CASSQGVGLAANTGELFF.

V and J are TRBV30 and TRBJ2-3, with D maybe TRBD2 (6 bases). Germline V gene data show CDR1 as GTSNPN and CDR2 as SVGIG (reference sequence). This CDR3 comprises 15 residues. Trimming took 0 bases from V and 4 from J, leaving 14 bases between them. In nucleotides, the CDR3 is TGTGCCTGGAGTGTACTAGTTACGGGGGCAGATACGCAGTATTTT. Translation gives CAWSVLVTGADTQYF.

This clone was observed a handful of times. The chain couples TRBV28 to TRBJ2-7; 12 bases match TRBD1. The germline V gene encodes CDR1 MDHEN and CDR2 SYDVKM. This CDR3 has 14 residues. J gave up 7 bases and V 4 bases, and 5 bases lay outside the gene matches. This CDR3 is CASSSRDRGREQYF. The DNA for the CDR3 is TGTGCCAGCAGTTCCCGGGACAGGGGGCGTGAGCAGTACTTC.

This chain uses TRBV19 with TRBJ1-1; TRBD1 agrees at 8 bases. CDR1 is LNHDA, CDR2 SQIVND, per germline (reference sequence). The CDR3 contains 13 residues. Trimming took 5 bases from V and 3 from J; bases not matched to a gene: 2. The CDR3 spells CASSLDRDTEAFF. The CDR3 DNA follows: TGTGCCAGTAGTCTGGACAGGGACACTGAAGCTTTCTTT. The whole variable domain, filled in from reference TRBV19 and TRBJ1-1, reads DGGITQSPKYLFRKEGQNVTLSCEQNLNHDAMYWYRQDPGQGLRLIYYSQIVNDFQKGDIAEGYSVSREKKESFPLTVTSAQKNPTAFYLCASSLDRDTEAFFGQGTRLTVV.